The 16 T cell receptor beta chains given below trace back to one sample, sequenced in a study of cytomegalovirus exposure and HLA in healthy donors. The primer mix had 60 Vbeta and 13 Jbeta primers. The repertoire was sequenced with immunoSEQ multiplex PCR; TCRdb's copy has only in-frame clones and lacks some. The data hold almost 85,000 clones, with roughly 78% observed a single time. Sequenced: PBMCs. These receptors came from a male donor in good health and CMV-seropositive.

The gene calls are TRBV11-2 and TRBJ2-7; 8 nucleotides agree with TRBD2. V shed 6 bases, J shed 3 bases, and the junction held 13 bases outside the gene matches. This CDR3 contains 16 residues. From germline, CDR1 is SGHAT and CDR2 FQNNGV. The DNA for the CDR3 is TGTGCCAGCAGACCACTCTCACGGACTAGCATCTACGAGCAGTACTTC. Encoded protein: CASRPLSRTSIYEQYF.

The chain employs TRBV30 and TRBJ2-7; D remains unclear. Looked up from germline, CDR1 is GTSNPN and CDR2 is SVGIG (reference sequence). V was clipped by 0 bases and J by 2 bases, with 5 bases between them. The CDR3 sequence is 12 residues long. The CDR3, as DNA: TGTGCCTGGAGTGTTAGTACCTACGAGCAGTACTTC. Protein: CAWSVSTYEQYF.

The chain has TRBV10-2 and TRBJ1-3, with 7 bases that match TRBD1. The CDR3 is 15 amino acids. Unmatched junction bases numbered 5, after V lost 6 bases and J lost 0 bases. Germline CDR1 reads WSHSY; CDR2 reads SAAADI. CDR3 in DNA: TGCGCCAGCAGACTCGGGACAGACTCTGGAAACACCATATATTTT. Its protein is CASRLGTDSGNTIYF.

The V call is TRBV7-9, the J call TRBJ1-2; 9 nucleotides match TRBD1. After removal of 5 bases from V and 8 bases from J, the junction contained 24 bases not matched to a gene. Germline V gene data show CDR1 as SEHNR and CDR2 as FQNEAQ (reference sequence). The CDR3 covers 19 residues. The DNA of the CDR3 is TGTGCCAGCAGCCACCCAGGGGGGGAGAACAGGGGGCCGTCTGGGGGCTACACCTTC. As protein: CASSHPGGENRGPSGGYTF.

The chain uses TRBV10-2 and TRBJ2-7, with 8 bases matching TRBD1. The V segment lost 9 bases and the J segment 4 bases; nucleotides outside the gene matches: 14. This CDR3 spans 15 amino acids. In germline, CDR1 is WSHSY, CDR2 SAAADI. The CDR3 bases are TGCGCCAGTTCTGAATCAGGGGGCGCACGGTACGAGCAGTACTTC. Its protein is CASSESGGARYEQYF.

The chain uses TRBV2 and TRBJ2-2, with TRBD1 identical over 8 bases. Per germline, CDR1 SNHLY and CDR2 FYNNEI. V trimming: 5 bases; J trimming: 1 base; junction bases outside the gene matches: 6. CDR3 length: 16 residues. The CDR3 DNA reads as TGTGCCAGCAGTTCCACAGGGGGGTTGAACACCGGGGAGCTGTTTTTT. Its protein is CASSSTGGLNTGELFF. Full variable domain (remainder filled in from reference TRBV2 and TRBJ2-2): EPEVTQTPSHQVTQMGQEVILRCVPISNHLYFYWYRQILGQKVEFLVSFYNNEISEKSEIFDDQFSVERPDGSNFTLKIRSTKLEDSAMYFCASSSTGGLNTGELFFGEGSRLTVL.

This chain links TRBV2 with TRBJ2-7; a weak D match, TRBD1 (6 bases). The CDR3 extends over 12 amino acids. Trimming removed 7 bases from V and 5 bases from J, with 12 bases in between. Germline V lookup: CDR1 SNHLY, CDR2 FYNNEI. CDR3 in DNA: TGTGCCAGCAAGAGGGCAGGGGACGAGCAGTACTTC. Its translation: CASKRAGDEQYF.

The chain joins TRBV7-3 to TRBJ2-7; D gene uncertain. Trimming cost V 3 bases and J 2 bases, with 8 bases left between them. Germline lookup yields CDR1 SGHTA and CDR2 FQGTGA. The CDR3 totals 13 residues. DNA for the CDR3: TGTGCCAGCAGCTTTGACTCAACCTACGAGCAGTACTTC. Amino acid sequence: CASSFDSTYEQYF.

V is TRBV28 and J is TRBJ2-1, with D perhaps TRBD1 (6 bases). Trimming cost V 5 bases and J 8 bases, with 16 bases left between them. CDR3 size: 14 residues. Germline CDR1 reads MDHEN; CDR2 reads SYDVKM. CDR3 amino acids: CASSPNHRDHEQFF. The CDR3 bases are TGTGCCAGCAGTCCTAACCACAGGGACCATGAGCAGTTCTTC.

This chain uses TRBV6-5 with TRBJ1-1; 8 positions agree with TRBD1. The CDR3 runs 13 residues. The J segment lost 5 bases and the V segment lost 6 bases, leaving 5 bases of the junction unmatched. CDR1 MNHEY and CDR2 SVGAGI come from the germline V gene. In DNA, the CDR3 is TGTGCCAGCAGCAGGGGGCGGGGGACTGAAGCTTTCTTT. This sequence encodes CASSRGRGTEAFF.

The chain links TRBV28 to TRBJ2-4, with unresolved D. Germline V gene lookup returns CDR1 MDHEN and CDR2 SYDVKM. This CDR3 comprises 16 residues. Trimming left V 4 bases short and J 0 bases short, with 13 bases between. The CDR3 nucleotides read TGTGCCAGCAGTTATTCCCCCAGCGAAGCCAAAAACATTCAGTACTTC. Translating gives CASSYSPSEAKNIQYF. Together with reference TRBV28 and TRBJ2-4, the CDR3 gives the full variable domain: DVKVTQSSRYLVKRTGEKVFLECVQDMDHENMFWYRQDPGLGLRLIYFSYDVKMKEKGDIPEGYSVSREKKERFSLILESASTNQTSMYLCASSYSPSEAKNIQYFGAGTRLSVL.

The chain joins TRBV4-1 to TRBJ1-3; TRBD1 aligns across 7 bases. The trim removed 2 bases at V and 3 bases at J, leaving 4 bases unmatched. Germline V gene sequence: CDR1 MGHRA, CDR2 YSYEKL. The CDR3 extends over 15 amino acids. Here the CDR3 DNA reads TGCGCCAGCAGCCAAAGACAGGGTAGTGGAAACACCATATATTTT. This sequence encodes CASSQRQGSGNTIYF.

The chain joins TRBV19 to TRBJ2-7; 9 bases agree with TRBD1. The CDR3 consists of 16 residues. Losses at the gene ends were 6 bases for V and 9 bases for J; bases not matched to a gene: 18. Germline V lookup: CDR1 LNHDA, CDR2 SQIVND (reference sequence). CDR3 in amino acids: CASSRRTGDFLSGQYF. As DNA, the CDR3 is TGTGCCAGTAGCCGACGGACAGGGGACTTCTTAAGTGGGCAGTACTTC.

CDR3 protein: CASSWEEGTEAFF. CDR3 coding DNA: TGTGCCAGCAGTTGGGAGGAAGGCACTGAAGCTTTCTTT. The V and J genes are TRBV7-9 and TRBJ1-1; D is uncertain. Trimming removed 6 bases at V and 4 bases at J, with 12 bases between. Germline-derived CDR1 and CDR2 are SEHNR and FQNEAQ (reference sequence). This CDR3 contains 13 residues. Full variable domain (rest looked up from reference TRBV7-9 and TRBJ1-1): DTGVSQNPRHKITKRGQNVTFRCDPISEHNRLYWYRQTLGQGPEFLTYFQNEAQLEKSRLLSDRFSAERPKGSFSTLEIQRTEQGDSAMYLCASSWEEGTEAFFGQGTRLTVV.

The rearrangement joins TRBV12-5 to TRBJ2-1; 16 bases match TRBD2. The V gene end was trimmed by 0 bases and the J gene end by 10 bases; junction bases not matched to a gene: 3. This CDR3 is 16 amino acids long. The germline CDR1 and CDR2 sequences are LGHNT and FRNRAP. This CDR3 is CASGLVVGLAGGEQFF. The DNA of the CDR3 is TGTGCTAGTGGTTTGGTGGTGGGACTAGCGGGAGGGGAGCAGTTCTTC.

V and J are TRBV5-6 and TRBJ2-1, with TRBD2 matching 9 bases. The V and J ends lost 0 bases and 7 bases, in that order; junction bases with no gene match: 5. The V gene's germline CDR1 is SGHDT and CDR2 YYEEEE. The CDR3 contains 15 residues. CDR3 coding DNA: TGTGCCAGCAGCTTGGAGGGACTAGCTAGAAATGAGCAGTTCTTC. Translated: CASSLEGLARNEQFF.